Described below is a single TCR beta chain sequence and its context. This sample is part of a study of blood T cell repertoires in COVID-19. The V gene's germline CDR1 is SGHAT and CDR2 FQNNGV. There are 11 residues in the CDR3. Trimming removed 5 bases from V and 4 bases from J, with 6 bases in between. Repertoires were generated with immunoSEQ multiplex PCR, while TCRdb's copy carries only in-frame clones and drops some. The sample lists about 180,000 clones; roughly 84% were seen once. The chain recombines TRBV11-2 with TRBJ2-7; no reliable D call. Sequenced: peripheral blood. This TCR derives from a woman in her fifties or sixties with COVID-19, enrolled during active disease. CDR3 sequence reads: CASSLRYEQYF. CDR3 coding DNA: TGTGCCAGCAGCCTTCGGTACGAGCAGTACTTC.